This paragraph reports one T cell receptor beta chain. Per the original data handling: Reference gene primer amplification yielded estimated nucleated cell counts. TCRdb keeps only in-frame clones here, not all; method: immunoSEQ multiplex PCR. V and J calls and clone size are those listed in that table; D and trimming were worked out from the DNA. The repertoire holds around 250,000 clones, with about 87% as singletons. These data come from a study of blood T cell repertoires in COVID-19. Study information: Acute and convalescent COVID-19 samples came from the United States, Italy and Spain. Sources were T cells, B-cell-depleted T cells, or PBMCs; the material itself was cDNA or gDNA.

Which cohort a participant joined came from the clinical history participants gave. Germline V gives CDR1 GTSNPN, CDR2 SVGIG (reference sequence). This CDR3 has 17 amino acids. Trimming at V came to 2 bases and at J to 4 bases, leaving 12 bases not matched to a gene. Sample: PBMCs or T cells enriched from blood (not recorded which). This TCR derives from a woman aged 50 to 60 who had recovered from COVID-19. The chain joins TRBV30 to TRBJ2-2, with 8 bases identical to TRBD2. The CDR3 spells CAWSKGWRGAGTGELFF. Written as DNA, the CDR3 is TGTGCCTGGAGTAAAGGGTGGCGGGGGGCGGGCACCGGGGAGCTGTTTTTT. The variable domain in full, with the rest retrieved from reference TRBV30 and TRBJ2-2, is SQTIHQWPATLVQPVGSPLSLECTVEGTSNPNLYWYRQAAGRGLQLLFYSVGIGQISSEVPQNLSASRPQDRQFILSSKKLLLSDSGFYLCAWSKGWRGAGTGELFFGEGSRLTVL.